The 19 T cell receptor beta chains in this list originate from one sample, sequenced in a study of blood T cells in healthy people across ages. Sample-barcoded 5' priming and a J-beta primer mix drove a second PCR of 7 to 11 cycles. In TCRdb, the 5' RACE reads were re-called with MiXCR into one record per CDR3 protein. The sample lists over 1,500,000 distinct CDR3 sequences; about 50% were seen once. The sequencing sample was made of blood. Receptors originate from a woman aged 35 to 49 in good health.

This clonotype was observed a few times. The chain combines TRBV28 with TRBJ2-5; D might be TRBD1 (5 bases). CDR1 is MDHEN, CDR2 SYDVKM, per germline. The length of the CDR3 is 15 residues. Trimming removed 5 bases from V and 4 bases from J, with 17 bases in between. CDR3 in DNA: TGTGCCAGCAGTCCCCCCAGCAGGGCGATAGAGACCCAGTACTTC. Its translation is CASSPPSRAIETQYF.

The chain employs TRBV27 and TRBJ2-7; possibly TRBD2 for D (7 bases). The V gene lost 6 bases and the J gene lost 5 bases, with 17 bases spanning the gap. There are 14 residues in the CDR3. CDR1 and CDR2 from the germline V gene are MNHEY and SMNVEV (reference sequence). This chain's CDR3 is CASRMGGGADEQYF. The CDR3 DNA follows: TGTGCCAGCAGAATGGGAGGGGGGGCGGACGAGCAGTACTTC.

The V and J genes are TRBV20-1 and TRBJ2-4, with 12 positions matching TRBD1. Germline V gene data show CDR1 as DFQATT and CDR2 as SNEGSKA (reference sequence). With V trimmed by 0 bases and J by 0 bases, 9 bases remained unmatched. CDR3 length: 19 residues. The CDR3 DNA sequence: TGCAGTGCTAGAGATGTGTCGGGACAGGGGGCGGGAGCCAAAAACATTCAGTACTTC. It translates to CSARDVSGQGAGAKNIQYF.

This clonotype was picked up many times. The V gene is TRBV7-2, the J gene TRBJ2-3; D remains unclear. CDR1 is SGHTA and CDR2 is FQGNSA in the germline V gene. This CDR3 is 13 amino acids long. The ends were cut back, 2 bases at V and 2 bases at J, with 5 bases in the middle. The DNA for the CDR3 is TGTGCCAGCAGCTTACAGTACACAGATACGCAGTATTTT. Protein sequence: CASSLQYTDTQYF.

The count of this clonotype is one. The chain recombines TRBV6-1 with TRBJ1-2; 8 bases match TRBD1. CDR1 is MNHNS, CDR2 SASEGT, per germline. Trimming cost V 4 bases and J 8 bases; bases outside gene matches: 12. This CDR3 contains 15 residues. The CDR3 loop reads CASSGRDRPGSGYTF. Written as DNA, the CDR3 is TGTGCCAGCAGTGGGCGGGACAGGCCGGGTTCCGGCTACACCTTC.

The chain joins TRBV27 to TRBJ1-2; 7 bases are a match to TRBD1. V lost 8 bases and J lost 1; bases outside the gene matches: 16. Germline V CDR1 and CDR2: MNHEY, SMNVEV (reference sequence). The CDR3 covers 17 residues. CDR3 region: CASWSAGRQGHNYGYTF. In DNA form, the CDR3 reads TGTGCCAGCTGGTCGGCGGGGAGACAGGGCCATAACTATGGCTACACCTTC.

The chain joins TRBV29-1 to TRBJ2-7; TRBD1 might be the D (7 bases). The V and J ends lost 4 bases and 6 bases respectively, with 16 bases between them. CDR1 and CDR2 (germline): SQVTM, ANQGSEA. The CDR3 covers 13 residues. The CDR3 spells CSVGLSGGSEQYF. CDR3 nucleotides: TGCAGCGTTGGCCTATCAGGGGGGTCCGAGCAGTACTTC.

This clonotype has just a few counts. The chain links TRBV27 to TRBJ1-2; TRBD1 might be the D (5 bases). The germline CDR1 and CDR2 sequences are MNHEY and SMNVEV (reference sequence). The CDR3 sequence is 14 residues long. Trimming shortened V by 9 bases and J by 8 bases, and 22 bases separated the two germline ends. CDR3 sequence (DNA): TGTGCCAGAAAATTAGACAGTGACTGCGGGGGCTACACCTTC. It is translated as CARKLDSDCGGYTF.

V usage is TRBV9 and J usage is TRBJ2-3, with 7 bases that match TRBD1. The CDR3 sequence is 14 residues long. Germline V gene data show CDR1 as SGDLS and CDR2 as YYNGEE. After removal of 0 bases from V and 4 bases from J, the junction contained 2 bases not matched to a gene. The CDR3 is CASSVGDSADTQYF. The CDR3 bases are TGTGCCAGCAGCGTAGGGGACAGCGCAGATACGCAGTATTTT.

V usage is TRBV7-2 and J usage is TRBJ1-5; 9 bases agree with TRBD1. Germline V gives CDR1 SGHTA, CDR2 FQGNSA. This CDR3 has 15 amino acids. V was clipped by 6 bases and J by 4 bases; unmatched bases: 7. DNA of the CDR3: TGTGCCAGCAGACCACGGACAGGGGATAATCAGCCCCAGCATTTT. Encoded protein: CASRPRTGDNQPQHF.

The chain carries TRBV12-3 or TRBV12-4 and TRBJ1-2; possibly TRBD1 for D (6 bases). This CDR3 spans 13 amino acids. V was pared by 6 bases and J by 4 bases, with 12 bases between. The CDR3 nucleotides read TGTGCCAGCAGGGTACAGGGTGTCTATGGCTACACCTTC. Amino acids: CASRVQGVYGYTF.

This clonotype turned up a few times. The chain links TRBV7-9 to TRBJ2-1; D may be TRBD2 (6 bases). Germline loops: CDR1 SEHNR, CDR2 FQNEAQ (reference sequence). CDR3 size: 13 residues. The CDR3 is CAERAGPYNEQFF. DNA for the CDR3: TGTGCAGAAAGGGCGGGGCCCTACAATGAGCAGTTCTTC.

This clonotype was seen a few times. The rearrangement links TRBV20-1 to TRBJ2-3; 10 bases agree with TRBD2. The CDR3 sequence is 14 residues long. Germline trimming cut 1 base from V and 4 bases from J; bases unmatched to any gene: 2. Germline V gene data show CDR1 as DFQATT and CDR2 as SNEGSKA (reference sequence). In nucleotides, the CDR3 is TGCAGTGCTAGAGTAGCGGGGGGAGCAGATACGCAGTATTTT. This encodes CSARVAGGADTQYF.

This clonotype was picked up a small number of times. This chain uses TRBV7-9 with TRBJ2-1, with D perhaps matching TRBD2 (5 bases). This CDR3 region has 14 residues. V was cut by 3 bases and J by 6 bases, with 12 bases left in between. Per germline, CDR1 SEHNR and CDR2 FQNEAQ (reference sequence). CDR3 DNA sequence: TGTGCCAGCAGCTTTCTCGCACTAGGCAATGAGCAGTTCTTC. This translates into CASSFLALGNEQFF.

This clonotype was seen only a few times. DNA of the CDR3: TGTGCCAGCAGCTTAGGGAGGGGGCCGTGGGAGACCCAGTACTTC. As protein: CASSLGRGPWETQYF. This chain connects TRBV7-2 to TRBJ2-7; D perhaps matches TRBD1 (7 bases). Near its end, the DNA agrees better with TRBJ2-5, so the J call may be wrong. Per germline, CDR1 SGHTA and CDR2 FQGNSA. The CDR3 is 15 amino acids.

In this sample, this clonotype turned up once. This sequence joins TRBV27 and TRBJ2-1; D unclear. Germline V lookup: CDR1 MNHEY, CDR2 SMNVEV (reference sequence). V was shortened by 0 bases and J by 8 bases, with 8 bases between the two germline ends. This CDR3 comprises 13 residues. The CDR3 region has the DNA TGTGCCAGCAGTTTATCGCTGGGCTATGAGCAGTTCTTC. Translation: CASSLSLGYEQFF.

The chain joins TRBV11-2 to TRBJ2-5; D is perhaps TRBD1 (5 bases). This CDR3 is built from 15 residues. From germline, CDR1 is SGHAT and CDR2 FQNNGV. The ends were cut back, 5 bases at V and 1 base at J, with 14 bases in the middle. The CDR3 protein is CASSPNTGLQETQYF. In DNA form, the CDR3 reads TGTGCCAGCAGCCCCAACACAGGTCTCCAAGAGACCCAGTACTTC.

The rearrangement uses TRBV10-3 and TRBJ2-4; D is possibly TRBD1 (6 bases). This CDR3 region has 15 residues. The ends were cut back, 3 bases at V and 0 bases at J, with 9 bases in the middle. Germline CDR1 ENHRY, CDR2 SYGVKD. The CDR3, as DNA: TGTGCCATCAGTGAACAGGGTCTAGCCAAAAACATTCAGTACTTC. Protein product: CAISEQGLAKNIQYF.

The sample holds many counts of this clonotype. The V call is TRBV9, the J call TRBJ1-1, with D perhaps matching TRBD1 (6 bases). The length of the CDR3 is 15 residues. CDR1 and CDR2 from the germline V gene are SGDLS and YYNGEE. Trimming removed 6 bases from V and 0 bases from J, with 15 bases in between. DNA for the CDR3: TGTGCCAGCACCCTAGGGGGAGAGATGAACACTGAAGCTTTCTTT. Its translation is CASTLGGEMNTEAFF.